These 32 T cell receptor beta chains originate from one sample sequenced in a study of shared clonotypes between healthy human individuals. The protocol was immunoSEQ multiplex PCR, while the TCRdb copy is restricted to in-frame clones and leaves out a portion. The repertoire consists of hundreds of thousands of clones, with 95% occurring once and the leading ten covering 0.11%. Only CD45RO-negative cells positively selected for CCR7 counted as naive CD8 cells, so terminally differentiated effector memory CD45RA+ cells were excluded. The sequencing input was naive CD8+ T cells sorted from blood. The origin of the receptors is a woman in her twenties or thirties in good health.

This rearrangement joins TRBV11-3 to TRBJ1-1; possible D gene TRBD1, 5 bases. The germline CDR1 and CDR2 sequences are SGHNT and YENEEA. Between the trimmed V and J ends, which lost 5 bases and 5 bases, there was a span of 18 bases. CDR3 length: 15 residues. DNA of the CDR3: TGTGCCAGCAGCCTTGATCCCGGGGGTAATACTGAAGCTTTCTTT. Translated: CASSLDPGGNTEAFF.

DNA for the CDR3: TGCGCCAGCAGCCCGGACAGCACAGATACGCAGTATTTT. Translating it yields CASSPDSTDTQYF. The chain uses TRBV5-1 and TRBJ2-3; D unresolved. This CDR3 region has 13 residues. Germline V lookup: CDR1 SGHRS, CDR2 YFSETQ. Trimming stripped 4 bases from V and 0 bases from J, with 6 bases between.

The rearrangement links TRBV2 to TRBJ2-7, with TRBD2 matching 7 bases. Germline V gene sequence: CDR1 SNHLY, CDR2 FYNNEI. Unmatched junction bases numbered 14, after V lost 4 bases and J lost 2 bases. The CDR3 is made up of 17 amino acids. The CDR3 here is CASSGSPDLGLAYEQYF. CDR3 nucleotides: TGTGCCAGCAGTGGATCGCCGGATCTCGGACTAGCCTACGAGCAGTACTTC.

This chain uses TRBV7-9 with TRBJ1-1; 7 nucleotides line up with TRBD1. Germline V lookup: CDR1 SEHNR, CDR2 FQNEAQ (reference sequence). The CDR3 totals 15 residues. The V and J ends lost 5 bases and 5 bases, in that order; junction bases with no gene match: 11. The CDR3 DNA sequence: TGTGCCAGCAGCGGAAAGACAGGGCTTGGGACTGAAGCTTTCTTT. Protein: CASSGKTGLGTEAFF.

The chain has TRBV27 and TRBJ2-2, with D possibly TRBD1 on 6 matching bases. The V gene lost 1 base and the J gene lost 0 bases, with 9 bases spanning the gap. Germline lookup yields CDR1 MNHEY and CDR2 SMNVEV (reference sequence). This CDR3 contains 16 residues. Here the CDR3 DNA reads TGTGCCAGCAGTTTATGGACAGTATCGAACACCGGGGAGCTGTTTTTT. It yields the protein CASSLWTVSNTGELFF.

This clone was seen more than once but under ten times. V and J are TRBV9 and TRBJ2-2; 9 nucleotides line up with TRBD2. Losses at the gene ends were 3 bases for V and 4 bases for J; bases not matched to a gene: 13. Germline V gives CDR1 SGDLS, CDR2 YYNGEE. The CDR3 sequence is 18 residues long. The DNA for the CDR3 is TGTGCCAGCAGCGAAAATTCCGGGACTAGCATTATCACCGGGGAGCTGTTTTTT. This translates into CASSENSGTSIITGELFF.

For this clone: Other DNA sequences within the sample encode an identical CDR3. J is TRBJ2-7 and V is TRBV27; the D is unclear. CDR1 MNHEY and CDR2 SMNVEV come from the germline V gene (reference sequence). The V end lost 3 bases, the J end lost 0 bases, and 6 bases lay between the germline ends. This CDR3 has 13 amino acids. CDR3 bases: TGTGCCAGCAGTTTCGGCATCTCCTACGAGCAGTACTTC. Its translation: CASSFGISYEQYF.

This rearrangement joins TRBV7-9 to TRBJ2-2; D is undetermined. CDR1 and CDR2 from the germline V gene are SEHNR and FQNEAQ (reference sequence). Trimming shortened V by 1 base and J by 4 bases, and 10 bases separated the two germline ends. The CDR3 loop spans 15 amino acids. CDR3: CASSLESSVTGELFF. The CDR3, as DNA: TGTGCCAGCAGCTTAGAATCCAGCGTCACCGGGGAGCTGTTTTTT.

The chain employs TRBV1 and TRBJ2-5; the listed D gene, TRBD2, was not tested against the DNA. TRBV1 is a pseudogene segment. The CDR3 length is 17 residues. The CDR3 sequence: CTSSQALPGGIRETQYF. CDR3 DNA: TGCACCAGCAGCCAAGCCCTCCCTGGCGGGATAAGAGAAACCCAGTACTTC.

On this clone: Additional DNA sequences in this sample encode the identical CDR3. The CDR3 sequence: CASSPLTGSYEQYF. The CDR3 nucleotides read TGCGCCAGCAGCCCGCTGACAGGTTCCTACGAGCAGTACTTC. This chain joins TRBV4-1 and TRBJ2-7, with a weak D call TRBD1 (6 bases). V was shortened by 4 bases and J by 1 base, with 11 bases between the two germline ends. Germline V gene data show CDR1 as MGHRA and CDR2 as YSYEKL. The CDR3 contains 14 residues.

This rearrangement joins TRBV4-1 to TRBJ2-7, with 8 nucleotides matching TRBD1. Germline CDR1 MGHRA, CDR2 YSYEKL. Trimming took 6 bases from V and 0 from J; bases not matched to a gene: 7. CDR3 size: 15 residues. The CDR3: CASSDGQGVSYEQYF. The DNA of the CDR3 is TGCGCCAGCAGTGATGGACAGGGCGTCTCCTACGAGCAGTACTTC.

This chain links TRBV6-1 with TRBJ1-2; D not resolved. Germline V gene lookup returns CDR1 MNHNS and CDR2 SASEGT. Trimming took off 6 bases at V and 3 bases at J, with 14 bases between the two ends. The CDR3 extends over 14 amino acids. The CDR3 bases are TGTGCCAGCAGCGAGGAGGTGGGTCACTATGGCTACACCTTC. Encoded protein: CASSEEVGHYGYTF.

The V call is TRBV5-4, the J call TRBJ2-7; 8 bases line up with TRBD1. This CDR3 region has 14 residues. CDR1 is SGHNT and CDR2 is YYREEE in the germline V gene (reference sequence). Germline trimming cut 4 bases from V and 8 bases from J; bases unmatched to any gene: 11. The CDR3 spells CASSLDRATGQQYF. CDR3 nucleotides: TGTGCCAGCAGCCTGGACAGGGCGACCGGCCAGCAGTACTTC.

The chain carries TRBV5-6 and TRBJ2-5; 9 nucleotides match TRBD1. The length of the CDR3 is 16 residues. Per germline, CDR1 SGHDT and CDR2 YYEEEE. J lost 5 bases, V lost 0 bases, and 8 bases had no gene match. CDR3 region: CASSLEEQGAWETQYF. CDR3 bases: TGTGCCAGCAGCTTGGAAGAACAGGGGGCGTGGGAGACCCAGTACTTC.

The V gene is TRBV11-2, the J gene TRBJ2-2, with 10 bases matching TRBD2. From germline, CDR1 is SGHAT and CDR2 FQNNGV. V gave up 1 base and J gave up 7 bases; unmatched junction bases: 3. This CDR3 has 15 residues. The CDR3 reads CASSLAVAGGGELFF. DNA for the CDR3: TGTGCCAGCAGCTTAGCGGTAGCGGGAGGCGGGGAGCTGTTTTTT.

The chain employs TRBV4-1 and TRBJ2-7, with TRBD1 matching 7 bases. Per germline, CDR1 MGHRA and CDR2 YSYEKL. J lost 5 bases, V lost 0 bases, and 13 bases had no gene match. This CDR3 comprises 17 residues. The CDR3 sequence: CASSQDLGEGAGNEQYF. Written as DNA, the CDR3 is TGCGCCAGCAGCCAAGATCTCGGTGAGGGGGCTGGCAACGAGCAGTACTTC.

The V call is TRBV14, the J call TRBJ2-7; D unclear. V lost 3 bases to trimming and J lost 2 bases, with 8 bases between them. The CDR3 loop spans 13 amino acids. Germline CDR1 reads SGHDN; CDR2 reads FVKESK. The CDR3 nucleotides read TGTGCCAGCAGCCACGGACCCCCCTACGAGCAGTACTTC. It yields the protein CASSHGPPYEQYF.

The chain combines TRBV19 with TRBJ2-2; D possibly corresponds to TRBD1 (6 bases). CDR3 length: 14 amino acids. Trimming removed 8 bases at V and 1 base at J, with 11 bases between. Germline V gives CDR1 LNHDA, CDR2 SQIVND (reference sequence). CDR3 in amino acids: CASEETGNTGELFF. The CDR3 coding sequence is TGTGCCAGTGAAGAGACAGGGAACACCGGGGAGCTGTTTTTT.

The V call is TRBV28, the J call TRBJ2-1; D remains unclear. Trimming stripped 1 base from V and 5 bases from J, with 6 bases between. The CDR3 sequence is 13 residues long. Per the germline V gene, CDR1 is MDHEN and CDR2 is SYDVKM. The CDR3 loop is CASSLSLHNEQFF. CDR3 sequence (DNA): TGTGCCAGCAGTTTATCTTTACACAATGAGCAGTTCTTC.

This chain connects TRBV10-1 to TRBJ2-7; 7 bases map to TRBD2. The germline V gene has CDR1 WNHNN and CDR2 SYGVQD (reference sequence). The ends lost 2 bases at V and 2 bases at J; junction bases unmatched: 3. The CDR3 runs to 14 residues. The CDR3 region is CASSEGGGTYEQYF. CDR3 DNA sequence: TGCGCCAGCAGTGAGGGGGGGGGAACCTACGAGCAGTACTTC.

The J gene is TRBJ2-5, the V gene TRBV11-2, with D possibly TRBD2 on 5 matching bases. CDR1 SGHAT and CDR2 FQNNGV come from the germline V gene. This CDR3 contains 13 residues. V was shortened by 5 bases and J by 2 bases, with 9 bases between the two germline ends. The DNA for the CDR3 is TGTGCCAGCAGCGCCCGGGGACAAGAGACCCAGTACTTC. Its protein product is CASSARGQETQYF.

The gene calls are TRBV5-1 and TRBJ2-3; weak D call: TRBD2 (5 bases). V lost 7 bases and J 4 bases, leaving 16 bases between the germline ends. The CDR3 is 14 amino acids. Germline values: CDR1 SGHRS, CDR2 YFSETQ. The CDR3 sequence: CASAVRARADTQYF. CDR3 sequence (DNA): TGCGCCAGCGCCGTGAGGGCTAGGGCAGATACGCAGTATTTT.

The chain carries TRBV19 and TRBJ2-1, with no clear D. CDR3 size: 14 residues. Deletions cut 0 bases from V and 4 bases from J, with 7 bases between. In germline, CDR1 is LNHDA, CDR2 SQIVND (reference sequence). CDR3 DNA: TGTGCCAGTAGTATAGATATAGAGTACAATGAGCAGTTCTTC. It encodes CASSIDIEYNEQFF. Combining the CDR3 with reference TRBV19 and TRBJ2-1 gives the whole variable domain DGGITQSPKYLFRKEGQNVTLSCEQNLNHDAMYWYRQDPGQGLRLIYYSQIVNDFQKGDIAEGYSVSREKKESFPLTVTSAQKNPTAFYLCASSIDIEYNEQFFGPGTRLTVL.

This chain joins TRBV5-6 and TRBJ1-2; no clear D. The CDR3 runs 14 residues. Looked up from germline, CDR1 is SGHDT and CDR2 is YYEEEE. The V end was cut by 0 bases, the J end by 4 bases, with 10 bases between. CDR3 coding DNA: TGTGCCAGCAGCTTGGTCCTGGAGGCCTATGGCTACACCTTC. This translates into CASSLVLEAYGYTF.

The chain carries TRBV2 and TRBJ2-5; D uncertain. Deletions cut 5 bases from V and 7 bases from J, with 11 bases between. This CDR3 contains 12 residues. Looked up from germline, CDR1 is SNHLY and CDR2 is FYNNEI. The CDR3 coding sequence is TGTGCCAGCAGTCTCCCGGGCGGGACCCAGTACTTC. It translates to CASSLPGGTQYF.

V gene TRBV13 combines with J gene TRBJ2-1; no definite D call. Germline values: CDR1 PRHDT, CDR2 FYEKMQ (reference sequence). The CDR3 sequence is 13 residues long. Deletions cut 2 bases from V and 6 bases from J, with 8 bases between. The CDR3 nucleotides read TGTGCCAGCAGCTTAAGACACAGCAATGAGCAGTTCTTC. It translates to CASSLRHSNEQFF.

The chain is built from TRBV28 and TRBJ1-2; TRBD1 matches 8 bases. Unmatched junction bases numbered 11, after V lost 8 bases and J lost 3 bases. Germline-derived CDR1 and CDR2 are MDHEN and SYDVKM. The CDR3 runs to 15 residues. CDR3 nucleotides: TGTGCCAGCGGCTTAGGTAACAGGGGGTACTATGGCTACACCTTC. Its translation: CASGLGNRGYYGYTF.

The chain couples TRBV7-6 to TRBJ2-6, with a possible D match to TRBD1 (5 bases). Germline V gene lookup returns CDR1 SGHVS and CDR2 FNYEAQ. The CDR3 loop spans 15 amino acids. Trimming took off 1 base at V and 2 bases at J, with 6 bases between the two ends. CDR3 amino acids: CASSLVQAGANVLTF. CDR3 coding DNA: TGTGCCAGCAGCTTAGTACAGGCTGGGGCCAACGTCCTGACTTTC.

The CDR3 spells CASSLSGRRITEAFF. DNA for the CDR3: TGTGCCAGCAGTTTATCGGGCAGACGGATCACTGAAGCTTTCTTT. The chain employs TRBV27 and TRBJ1-1; D is unresolved. Between the trimmed V and J ends, which lost 0 bases and 4 bases, there was a span of 12 bases. CDR1 and CDR2 (germline): MNHEY, SMNVEV (reference sequence). This CDR3 is 15 amino acids long.

CDR3 loop: CASRDSQGLAGEQFF. CDR3 coding DNA: TGTGCCAGCAGGGACAGTCAGGGACTAGCTGGTGAGCAGTTCTTC. The chain is built from TRBV5-6 and TRBJ2-1, with 9 bases that match TRBD2. The CDR3 has 15 amino acids. CDR1 and CDR2 from the germline V gene are SGHDT and YYEEEE. J was trimmed by 9 bases and V by 5 bases; bases with no gene match: 12.

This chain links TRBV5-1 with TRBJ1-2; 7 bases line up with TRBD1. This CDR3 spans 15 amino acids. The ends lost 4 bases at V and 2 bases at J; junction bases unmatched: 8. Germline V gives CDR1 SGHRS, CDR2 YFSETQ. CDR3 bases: TGCGCCAGCAGCCCTCGGGACAGCTACAACTATGGCTACACCTTC. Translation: CASSPRDSYNYGYTF.

The CDR3 sequence is CASTTGGVGTEAFF. CDR3 in DNA: TGTGCCAGCACCACAGGGGGGGTGGGGACTGAAGCTTTCTTT. V gene TRBV28 combines with J gene TRBJ1-1, with 8 bases that match TRBD1. Germline V gives CDR1 MDHEN, CDR2 SYDVKM. The trim removed 7 bases at V and 5 bases at J, leaving 9 bases unmatched. The length of the CDR3 is 14 residues.